The 25 T cell receptor beta chains in this list originate from one sample, sequenced in a study of radiation and T cells in renal cell carcinoma. The method was immunoSEQ multiplex PCR; TCRdb's version includes in-frame clones alone and lacks a portion of them. The data contain 130,000 to 150,000 clones, less than 90% of them singletons. Time point meaning: baseline pretreatment blood. Treatment noted: 15 Gy SBRT to primary tumor, nephrectomy 4 weeks later. The sequencing here drew on blood, taken from a patient whose treatment included radiotherapy and nephrectomy. The receptors were gathered from a woman between 70 and 85 years old with renal cell carcinoma.

This rearrangement joins TRBV7-8 to TRBJ2-3; D unresolved. The CDR3 contains 12 residues. Germline values: CDR1 SGHVS, CDR2 FQNEAQ. Trimming cost V 3 bases and J 2 bases, with 3 bases left between them. The CDR3 DNA reads as TGTGCCAGCAGCTTGGACACAGATACGCAGTATTTT. Translated: CASSLDTDTQYF.

The rearrangement uses TRBV28 and TRBJ2-7; 8 bases line up with TRBD1. Trimming at V came to 6 bases and at J to 4 bases, leaving 11 bases not matched to a gene. The CDR3 extends over 15 amino acids. Germline CDR1 and CDR2: MDHEN and SYDVKM. CDR3 bases: TGTGCCAGCAGCCCCCAGACAGGGGAAGATTACGAGCAGTACTTC. This translates into CASSPQTGEDYEQYF.

The J gene is TRBJ1-1, the V gene TRBV5-1, with D hard to call. Germline V gives CDR1 SGHRS, CDR2 YFSETQ. Between the trimmed V and J ends, which lost 4 bases and 6 bases, there was a span of 13 bases. There are 13 residues in the CDR3. For the CDR3, the DNA is TGCGCCAGCAGCCCTGTTGAACGAGCTGAAGCTTTCTTT. As protein: CASSPVERAEAFF.

This chain connects TRBV6-5 to TRBJ1-4; 10 nucleotides line up with TRBD1. This CDR3 region has 15 residues. The J segment lost 11 bases and the V segment lost 7 bases, leaving 13 bases of the junction unmatched. CDR1 and CDR2 (germline): MNHEY, SVGAGI. The CDR3 spells CASTYAGTGVQKLFF. The CDR3 DNA follows: TGTGCCAGCACCTACGCCGGGACAGGGGTTCAGAAACTGTTTTTT.

This chain uses TRBV5-4 with TRBJ1-4, with D hard to call. This CDR3 is 11 amino acids long. Looked up from germline, CDR1 is SGHNT and CDR2 is YYREEE (reference sequence). V shed 0 bases and J shed 8 bases, with 2 bases lying between them. This CDR3 reads CASSLEEKLFF. The CDR3 bases are TGTGCCAGCAGCTTGGAGGAAAAACTGTTTTTT.

J is TRBJ1-6 and V is TRBV30, with TRBD1 matching 9 bases. The CDR3 consists of 16 residues. Looked up from germline, CDR1 is GTSNPN and CDR2 is SVGIG (reference sequence). V lost 0 bases and J lost 7; bases outside the gene matches: 7. The CDR3 is CAWSVGSTGGNSPLHF. Here the CDR3 DNA reads TGTGCCTGGAGTGTAGGTTCGACAGGGGGAAATTCACCCCTCCACTTT. The full variable domain, in which reference TRBV30 and TRBJ1-6 provide the parts outside the CDR3, is SQTIHQWPATLVQPVGSPLSLECTVEGTSNPNLYWYRQAAGRGLQLLFYSVGIGQISSEVPQNLSASRPQDRQFILSSKKLLLSDSGFYLCAWSVGSTGGNSPLHFGNGTRLTVT.

The rearrangement joins TRBV5-1 to TRBJ1-2; 8 nucleotides agree with TRBD1. V gave up 5 bases and J gave up 7 bases; unmatched junction bases: 10. Germline CDR1 SGHRS, CDR2 YFSETQ. The CDR3 spans 14 residues. The CDR3 DNA sequence: TGCGCCAGCAGATTTCCAGGGGGCGCCCCTGGCTACACCTTC. It yields the protein CASRFPGGAPGYTF.

The V call is TRBV6-6, the J call TRBJ2-1, with 7 bases aligning to TRBD1. From germline, CDR1 is MNHNY and CDR2 SVGAGI (reference sequence). The length of the CDR3 is 14 residues. The V segment lost 2 bases and the J segment 15 bases; nucleotides outside the gene matches: 13. The CDR3 DNA reads TGTGCCAGCAGTTACGACAAGGCACTTCCAGGGGGGTTCTTC. Protein: CASSYDKALPGGFF.

The chain carries TRBV19 and TRBJ2-7; 14 bases are a match to TRBD2. The CDR3 has 17 amino acids. Germline CDR1 and CDR2: LNHDA and SQIVND (reference sequence). J was trimmed by 7 bases and V by 11 bases; bases with no gene match: 19. DNA for the CDR3: TGTGCCTCCCGACTCCGGGGACTAGCGGGGGACGTGGGTGAGCAGTACTTC. Translating it yields CASRLRGLAGDVGEQYF.

The chain is built from TRBV5-1 and TRBJ1-5; tentatively, D is TRBD1 (5 bases). Germline CDR1 reads SGHRS; CDR2 reads YFSETQ. Trimming shortened V by 0 bases and J by 7 bases, and 11 bases separated the two germline ends. CDR3 length: 14 residues. CDR3 DNA sequence: TGCGCCAGCAGCTTGGAGGCAGGGAGGCAGCCCCAGCATTTT. This encodes CASSLEAGRQPQHF.

The chain employs TRBV6-1 and TRBJ2-7, with 7 positions matching TRBD2. Per the germline V gene, CDR1 is MNHNS and CDR2 is SASEGT. The CDR3 consists of 13 residues. Trimming took 3 bases from V and 5 from J; bases not matched to a gene: 4. CDR3 loop: CASSDGAGNEQYF. CDR3 DNA: TGTGCCAGCAGTGATGGAGCGGGGAACGAGCAGTACTTC.

This clone was recorded once. The chain uses TRBV7-9 and TRBJ2-7, with D possibly TRBD2 on 5 matching bases. The V gene lost 5 bases and the J gene lost 2 bases, with 16 bases spanning the gap. Per germline, CDR1 SEHNR and CDR2 FQNEAQ (reference sequence). CDR3 length equals 15 residues. The DNA for the CDR3 is TGTGCCAGCAGCCGCAGTGGACGGGATACCTACGAGCAGTACTTC. It encodes CASSRSGRDTYEQYF.

V and J are TRBV5-1 and TRBJ2-1; 8 bases are a match to TRBD1. The V and J ends lost 4 bases and 3 bases, in that order; junction bases with no gene match: 3. The CDR3 is made up of 14 amino acids. Germline V lookup: CDR1 SGHRS, CDR2 YFSETQ. The CDR3 spells CASSQDRVYNEQFF. The DNA for the CDR3 is TGCGCCAGCAGCCAGGACAGGGTCTACAATGAGCAGTTCTTC.

The J gene is TRBJ2-3, the V gene TRBV27; TRBD2 aligns across 9 bases. Germline V gives CDR1 MNHEY, CDR2 SMNVEV (reference sequence). The CDR3 extends over 12 amino acids. V lost 3 bases, J lost 9 bases, and 1 base stayed unmatched. Here the CDR3 DNA reads TGTGCCAGCAGTTTCACTAGCGGGACGCAGTATTTT. This encodes CASSFTSGTQYF.

The genes are TRBV25-1 and TRBJ2-2; D may be TRBD2 (6 bases). The V end was cut by 1 base, the J end by 2 bases, with 8 bases between. The V gene's germline CDR1 is MGHDK and CDR2 SYGVNS. The CDR3 is made up of 15 amino acids. This chain's CDR3 is CASSELGGNTGELFF. The CDR3, as DNA: TGTGCCAGCAGTGAATTGGGAGGTAACACCGGGGAGCTGTTTTTT. The full variable domain, with the rest looked up from reference TRBV25-1 and TRBJ2-2, is EADIYQTPRYLVIGTGKKITLECSQTMGHDKMYWYQQDPGMELHLIHYSYGVNSTEKGDLSSESTVSRIRTEHFPLTLESARPSHTSQYLCASSELGGNTGELFFGEGSRLTVL.

This chain connects TRBV7-2 to TRBJ2-5, with D perhaps assigned TRBD1 or TRBD2 (6 bases each). The CDR3 is 15 amino acids. V dropped 8 bases and J dropped 5 bases, with 21 bases sitting between them. The germline gives CDR1 SGHTA, CDR2 FQGNSA. DNA of the CDR3: TGTGCCAGCGGGCCTCGCCCGGGGGCGCGTGAGACCCAGTACTTC. Residues: CASGPRPGARETQYF.

This clone was recorded once. The chain employs TRBV7-9 and TRBJ1-5; TRBD1 matches at 7 bases. V shed 5 bases, J shed 2 bases, and the junction held 9 bases outside the gene matches. CDR3 length equals 16 residues. In germline, CDR1 is SEHNR, CDR2 FQNEAQ (reference sequence). The CDR3 reads CASSPQGEGGNQPQHF. CDR3 DNA sequence: TGTGCCAGCAGCCCCCAGGGGGAAGGGGGCAATCAGCCCCAGCATTTT.

The V gene is TRBV7-3, the J gene TRBJ2-7, with D tentatively TRBD2 (5 bases). Germline V lookup: CDR1 SGHTA, CDR2 FQGTGA. V was cut by 1 base and J by 2 bases, with 12 bases left in between. This CDR3 is built from 15 residues. In DNA form, the CDR3 reads TGTGCCAGCAGCTTAATGGCTAGCCGTGCCTACGAGCAGTACTTC. This sequence encodes CASSLMASRAYEQYF.

Regarding this clone: The sample has other DNA sequences that encode this CDR3 too. This rearrangement joins TRBV15 to TRBJ2-1; maybe TRBD2 (6 bases). The germline V gene has CDR1 LNHNV and CDR2 YYDKDF (reference sequence). This CDR3 is built from 16 residues. V was cut by 1 base and J by 0 bases, with 10 bases left in between. The CDR3 region has the DNA TGTGCCACCAGCAGAGTTGCGGGGAGCTCCTACAATGAGCAGTTCTTC. This gives the protein CATSRVAGSSYNEQFF.

In its sample, this clone was seen a few times. The chain joins TRBV7-2 to TRBJ2-3, with D maybe TRBD1 (5 bases). Trimming stripped 5 bases from V and 2 bases from J, with 14 bases between. CDR3 length: 15 amino acids. From germline, CDR1 is SGHTA and CDR2 FQGNSA. In DNA form, the CDR3 reads TGTGCCAGCAGCCCCACGGGCAGGGACACAGATACGCAGTATTTT. It codes for CASSPTGRDTDTQYF.

The J gene is TRBJ1-1, the V gene TRBV7-9; D gene uncertain. Germline values: CDR1 SEHNR, CDR2 FQNEAQ (reference sequence). The V and J ends lost 5 bases and 3 bases respectively, with 10 bases between them. This CDR3 has 13 amino acids. CDR3 sequence (DNA): TGTGCCAGCAGCCACGAATGGGACACTGAAGCTTTCTTT. Translating gives CASSHEWDTEAFF.

The chain uses TRBV5-1 and TRBJ1-2; no definite D call. The V end was cut by 2 bases, the J end by 5 bases, with 10 bases between. The CDR3 is 13 residues long. Germline assignment: CDR1 SGHRS and CDR2 YFSETQ. The CDR3: CASSLMSGYGYTF. The CDR3 bases are TGCGCCAGCAGCTTAATGAGTGGTTATGGCTACACCTTC.

V usage is TRBV5-5 and J usage is TRBJ1-5, with 7 bases identical to TRBD1. Looked up from germline, CDR1 is SGHKS and CDR2 is YYEKEE (reference sequence). This CDR3 is built from 16 residues. Trimming cost V 3 bases and J 7 bases; bases outside gene matches: 13. The CDR3 here is CASSSYFTGQAQPQHF. DNA of the CDR3: TGTGCCAGCAGCTCCTACTTCACCGGACAGGCCCAGCCCCAGCATTTT.

The chain has TRBV29-1 and TRBJ1-6, with TRBD1 identical over 7 bases. This CDR3 has 14 residues. Trimming took 4 bases from V and 6 from J; bases not matched to a gene: 6. Germline V CDR1 and CDR2: SQVTM, ANQGSEA. CDR3 protein: CSVVTGAGNSPLHF. In DNA, the CDR3 is TGCAGCGTTGTCACAGGGGCAGGTAATTCACCCCTCCACTTT.

This clone has only one observation. The chain recombines TRBV18 with TRBJ1-1; D not certain. The CDR3 length is 14 residues. The germline V and J ends were trimmed by 2 bases and 4 bases, with 11 bases remaining between them. CDR1 KGHSH and CDR2 LQKENI come from the germline V gene. The CDR3 here is CASSPESSLTEAFF. Here the CDR3 DNA reads TGTGCCAGCTCACCAGAATCAAGCCTCACTGAAGCTTTCTTT.